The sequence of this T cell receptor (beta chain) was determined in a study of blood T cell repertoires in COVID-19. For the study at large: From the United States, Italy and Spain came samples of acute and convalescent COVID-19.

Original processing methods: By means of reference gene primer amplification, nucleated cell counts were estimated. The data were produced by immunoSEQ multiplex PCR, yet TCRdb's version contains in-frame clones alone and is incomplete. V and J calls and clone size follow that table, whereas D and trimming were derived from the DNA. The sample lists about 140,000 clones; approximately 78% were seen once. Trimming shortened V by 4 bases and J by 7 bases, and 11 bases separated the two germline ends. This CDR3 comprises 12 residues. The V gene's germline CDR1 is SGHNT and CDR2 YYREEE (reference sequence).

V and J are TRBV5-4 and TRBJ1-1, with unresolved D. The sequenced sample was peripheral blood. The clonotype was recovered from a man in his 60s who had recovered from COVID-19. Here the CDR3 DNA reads TGTGCCAGCAGCCCCGACTCGGGTGAAGCTTTCTTT. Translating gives CASSPDSGEAFF.